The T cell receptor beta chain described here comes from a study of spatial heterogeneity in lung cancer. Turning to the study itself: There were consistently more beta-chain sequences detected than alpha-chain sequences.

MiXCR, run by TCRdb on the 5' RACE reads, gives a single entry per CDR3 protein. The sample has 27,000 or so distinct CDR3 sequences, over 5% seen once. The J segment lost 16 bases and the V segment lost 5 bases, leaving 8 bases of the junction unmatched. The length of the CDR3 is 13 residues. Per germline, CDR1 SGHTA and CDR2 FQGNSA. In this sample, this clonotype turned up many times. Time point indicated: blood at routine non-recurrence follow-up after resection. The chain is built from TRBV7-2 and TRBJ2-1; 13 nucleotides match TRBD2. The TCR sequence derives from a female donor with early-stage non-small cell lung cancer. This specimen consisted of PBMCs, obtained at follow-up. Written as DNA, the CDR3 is TGTGCCAGCAGCGAGGGACTAGCGGGACATGCCTTCTTC. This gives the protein CASSEGLAGHAFF.